A single TCR beta chain is shown here with its context. This sample was taken from a study of blood T cell repertoires in COVID-19. The assay was immunoSEQ multiplex PCR, and TCRdb's table has in-frame clones only and misses some. Here the sample spans 30,000 to 40,000 clones, 87% being singletons. CDR1 and CDR2 from the germline V gene are MDHEN and SYDVKM. The CDR3 contains 16 residues. V lost 5 bases and J 3 bases, leaving 17 bases between the germline ends. Sequenced sample: peripheral blood. V gene TRBV28 combines with J gene TRBJ1-5; D ambiguous. This receptor was obtained from a man between 50 and 59 years old with active or convalescent COVID-19. The chain's CDR3 is CASSLMEWGVNQPQHF. The CDR3 coding sequence is TGTGCCAGCAGTCTAATGGAGTGGGGAGTCAATCAGCCCCAGCATTTT.